In its sample, the clone carrying this T cell receptor (beta chain) was seen a few times. Its antigen remains unidentified. Trimming pared 0 bases from V and 10 bases from J, leaving 12 bases between. CDR1 is PRHDT, CDR2 FYEKMQ, per germline (reference sequence). CDR3 length: 14 residues. Constant-segment primers were used for 5'RACE, and the resulting TCR alpha and TCR beta cDNA libraries carried sample barcodes and UMIs. TCRdb recomputed calls from the 5' RACE reads with MiXCR, one row per CDR3 protein. The repertoire includes about 250,000 distinct CDR3 sequences, roughly 15% of them detected once, and 2.1% sits in the top ten. The sample is drawn from a study of T-cell memory formation after mild COVID-19. Findings and caveats of the study: Pre-infection memory held some responding clones, suggesting pre-existing cross-reactive T cells responded. SARS-CoV-2 specificity of second-wave clones peaking day 37 was unconfirmed.

The rearrangement uses TRBV13 and TRBJ1-4, with a possible D match to TRBD1 (5 bases). Source material: PBMCs or a T cell subset sorted from them (not recorded which). The TCR sequence derives from an adult woman who had mild COVID-19 (a few samples of this study predate the infection). Cell type and time point are not known. CDR3 loop: CASSLGQGGRKLFF. CDR3 bases: TGTGCCAGCAGCTTAGGGCAGGGTGGCCGAAAACTGTTTTTT.